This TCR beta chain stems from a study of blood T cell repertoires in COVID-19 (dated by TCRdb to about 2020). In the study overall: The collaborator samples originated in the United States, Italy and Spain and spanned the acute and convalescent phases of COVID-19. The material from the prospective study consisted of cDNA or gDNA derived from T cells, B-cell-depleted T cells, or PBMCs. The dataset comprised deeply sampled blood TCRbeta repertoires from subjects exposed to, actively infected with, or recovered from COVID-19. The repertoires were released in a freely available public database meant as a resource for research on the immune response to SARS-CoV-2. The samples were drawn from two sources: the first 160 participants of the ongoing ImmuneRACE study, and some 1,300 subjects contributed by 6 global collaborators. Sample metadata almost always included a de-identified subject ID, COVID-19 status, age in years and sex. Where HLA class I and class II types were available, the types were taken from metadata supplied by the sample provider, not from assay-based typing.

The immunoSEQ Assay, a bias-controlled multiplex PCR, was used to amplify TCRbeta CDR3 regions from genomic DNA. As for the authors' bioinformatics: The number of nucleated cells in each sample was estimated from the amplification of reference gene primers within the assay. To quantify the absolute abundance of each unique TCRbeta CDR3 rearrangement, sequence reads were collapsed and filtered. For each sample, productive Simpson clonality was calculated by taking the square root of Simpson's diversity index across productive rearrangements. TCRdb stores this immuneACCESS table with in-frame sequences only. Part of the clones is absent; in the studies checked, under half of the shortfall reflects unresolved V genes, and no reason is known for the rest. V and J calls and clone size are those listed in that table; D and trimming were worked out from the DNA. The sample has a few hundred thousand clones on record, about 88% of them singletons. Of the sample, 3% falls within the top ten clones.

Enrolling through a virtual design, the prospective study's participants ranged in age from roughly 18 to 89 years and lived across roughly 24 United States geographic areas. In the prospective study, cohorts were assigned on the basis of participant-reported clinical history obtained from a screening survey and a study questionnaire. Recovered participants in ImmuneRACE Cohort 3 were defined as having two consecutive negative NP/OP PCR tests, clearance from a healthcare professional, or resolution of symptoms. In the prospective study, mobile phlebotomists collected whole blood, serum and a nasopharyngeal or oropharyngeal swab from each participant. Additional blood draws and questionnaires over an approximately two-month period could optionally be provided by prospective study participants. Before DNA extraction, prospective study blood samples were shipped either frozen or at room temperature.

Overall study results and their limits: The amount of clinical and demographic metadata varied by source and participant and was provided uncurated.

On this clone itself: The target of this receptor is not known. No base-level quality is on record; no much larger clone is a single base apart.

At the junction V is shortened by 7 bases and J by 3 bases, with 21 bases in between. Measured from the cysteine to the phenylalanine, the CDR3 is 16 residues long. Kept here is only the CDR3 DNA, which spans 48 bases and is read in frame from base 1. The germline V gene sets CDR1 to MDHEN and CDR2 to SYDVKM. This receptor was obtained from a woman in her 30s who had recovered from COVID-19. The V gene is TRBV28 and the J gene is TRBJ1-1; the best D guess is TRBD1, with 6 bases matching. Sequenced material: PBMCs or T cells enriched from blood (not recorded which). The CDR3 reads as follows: CASTQSAGASDTEAFF. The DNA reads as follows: TGTGCCAGCACCCAGTCGGCAGGGGCATCCGACACTGAAGCTTTCTTT.